A single T cell receptor beta chain is shown here with its context. What it binds is unknown. A much more abundant neighbour one base away suggests this may be a read error. All patients were untreated before thyroid surgery. The sample is drawn from a study of metastatic and nonmetastatic thyroid tumors. Across the whole study: A comparison of repertoires was made across blood and tumor or nodule tissue from malignant and benign thyroid patients.

Study-level findings and limits: It was reportedly found that TCR beta diversity was significantly higher in malignant thyroid tumors than in benign nodules, a difference seen in both blood and tumor samples.

Per the authors' pipeline: Construction of a distant-metastasis classifier for papillary thyroid cancer relied on CDR3 differences across clinicopathological groups. MiXCR was used by TCRdb to re-call the PCR reads. TCRdb, not the original authors, processed these V and J calls. Of approximately 39,000 clones detected, less than 25% appear once; the ten largest clones hold 15% to 19%. The sequenced material came from blood. The sequence came from a female donor with papillary thyroid cancer or a benign thyroid nodule (not recorded which). Some clones in this sample may be carry-over from other donors' samples.

The CDR3 DNA is TGTGCCAGCAGCTTAGGAAGGGGGCTATTCTACGAGCAGTACTTC. It codes for CASSLGRGLFYEQYF. The chain employs TRBV7-2 and TRBJ2-7; 7 positions agree with TRBD1. Germline V gives CDR1 SGHTA, CDR2 FQGNSA. The V gene end was trimmed by 1 base and the J gene end by 3 bases; junction bases not matched to a gene: 6. The CDR3 is made up of 15 amino acids.